Each of the 23 T cell receptor beta chains below was sequenced from the same sample in a study of T cells in Graves' hyperthyroidism and ophthalmopathy. The TCR beta CDR3 regions underwent amplification using RNA transcripts as the source. The study used the HTBI primer set for a first-round RT-PCR of the TCR CDR3. TCRdb itself ran the multiplex PCR reads through MiXCR, one entry per CDR3 protein. Of 750,000 to 900,000 distinct CDR3 sequences listed, approximately 40% are singletons. The sequenced sample consisted of blood. Receptors originate from a man aged 18 to 30 with Graves' hyperthyroidism.

The genes are TRBV7-9 and TRBJ1-1; possibly TRBD1 for D (5 bases). The CDR3 sequence is 15 residues long. Germline V CDR1 and CDR2: SEHNR, FQNEAQ (reference sequence). The V and J ends lost 5 bases and 0 bases respectively, with 13 bases between them. The CDR3 region has the DNA TGTGCCAGCAGCCGGGACCGCCTTATGAACACTGAAGCTTTCTTT. Translation: CASSRDRLMNTEAFF.

This clonotype was counted ten times or more. This sequence joins TRBV25-1 and TRBJ1-3; 8 positions agree with TRBD1. Unmatched junction bases numbered 5, after V lost 6 bases and J lost 4 bases. The CDR3 extends over 14 amino acids. Germline V lookup: CDR1 MGHDK, CDR2 SYGVNS. The CDR3 DNA follows: TGTGCCAGCAGCTGGACAGGGAGGGGAAACACCATATATTTT. Translated: CASSWTGRGNTIYF.

Regarding this clonotype: A read error may be the cause here, since a much bigger clone is one base away. The J gene is TRBJ1-2, the V gene TRBV20-1, with D possibly matching TRBD1 (5 bases). The V gene's germline CDR1 is DFQATT and CDR2 SNEGSKA (reference sequence). Trimming took off 0 bases at V and 8 bases at J, with 13 bases between the two ends. This CDR3 has 13 amino acids. The DNA for the CDR3 is TGCAGTGCTAGAGATGGGGGAGTGATGGGCTACACCTTC. It codes for CSARDGGVMGYTF.

The rearrangement uses TRBV25-1 and TRBJ1-2; TRBD1 matches 12 bases. V trimming: 8 bases; J trimming: 7 bases; junction bases outside the gene matches: 11. CDR3 length equals 15 residues. Per the germline V gene, CDR1 is MGHDK and CDR2 is SYGVNS. Here the CDR3 reads CASASPGQGAGGYTF. The DNA of the CDR3 is TGTGCCAGCGCATCCCCGGGACAGGGGGCTGGTGGCTACACCTTC.

A remark on this clonotype: A much more abundant neighbour one base away suggests this may be a read error. This chain's CDR3 is CAGSQERHTEAFF. The DNA for the CDR3 is TGTGCCGGCAGCCAAGAAAGGCACACTGAAGCTTTCTTT. The rearrangement links TRBV9 to TRBJ1-1; D not certain. This CDR3 is 13 amino acids long. Per the germline V gene, CDR1 is SGDLS and CDR2 is YYNGEE. Complete variable domain (other parts from reference TRBV9 and TRBJ1-1): DSGVTQTPKHLITATGQRVTLRCSPRSGDLSVYWYQQSLDQGLQFLIQYYNGEERAKGNILERFSAQQFPDLHSELNLSSLELGDSALYFCAGSQERHTEAFFGQGTRLTVV.

The chain is built from TRBV9 and TRBJ2-7; 8 bases match TRBD2. J lost 3 bases, V lost 0 bases, and 8 bases had no gene match. This CDR3 region has 16 residues. The germline V gene encodes CDR1 SGDLS and CDR2 YYNGEE. CDR3 coding DNA: TGTGCCAGCAGCGTAGGAGTAGCGGGACCTTTCTACGAGCAGTACTTC. Amino acid sequence: CASSVGVAGPFYEQYF.

This clonotype was detected ten times or more. CDR3 nucleotide sequence: TGTGCCAGCAGCTCGAGGTCCGGGGGAAACACCATATATTTT. As protein: CASSSRSGGNTIYF. The chain links TRBV7-6 to TRBJ1-3; D call uncertain. The CDR3 covers 14 residues. Germline CDR1 SGHVS, CDR2 FNYEAQ. V shed 4 bases and J shed 4 bases, with 11 bases lying between them.

There are a few counts of this clonotype. The chain uses TRBV4-2 and TRBJ2-5, with a tentative D call TRBD1 (6 bases). V shed 0 bases and J shed 5 bases, with 13 bases lying between them. Germline V CDR1 and CDR2: LGHNA, YNFKEQ. The CDR3 has 15 residues. CDR3 sequence: CASSQEMGAWETQYF. CDR3 nucleotide sequence: TGTGCCAGCAGCCAAGAAATGGGGGCCTGGGAGACCCAGTACTTC.

This clonotype was picked up a small number of times. Its ends do not fully match the called genes, so a read error is possible. V and J are TRBV4-1 and TRBJ2-7; 7 bases match TRBD2. This CDR3 region has 14 residues. CDR1 and CDR2 (germline): MGHRA, YSYEKL. CDR3: CASSQGTTGYEQYF. The CDR3 nucleotides are TGTGCCAGCAGCCAAGGGACTACGGGCTACGAGCAGTACTTC.

This clonotype has just a few counts. The genes are TRBV9 and TRBJ2-7; possibly TRBD1 for D (5 bases). This CDR3 has 15 amino acids. V gave up 0 bases and J gave up 2 bases, with 12 bases separating them. Germline V CDR1 and CDR2: SGDLS, YYNGEE. The CDR3 coding sequence is TGTGCCAGCAGCGTAGATGACAGCCTAGCCTACGAGCAGTACTTC. It specifies CASSVDDSLAYEQYF.

The chain links TRBV25-1 to TRBJ2-5, with 11 bases aligning to TRBD2. Per the germline V gene, CDR1 is MGHDK and CDR2 is SYGVNS. The CDR3 is 16 residues long. J gave up 5 bases and V 5 bases, and 10 bases lay outside the gene matches. This chain's CDR3 is CASSQSSGRARETQYF. CDR3 bases: TGTGCCAGCAGTCAGAGTAGCGGGAGGGCCCGGGAGACCCAGTACTTC.

Turning to this clonotype: A read error may explain this, as a much larger clone is one base away. The CDR3 protein is CASTGQGQEAQYF. The CDR3 bases are TGTGCCAGCACGGGACAGGGACAAGAGGCCCAGTACTTC. The V call is TRBV7-9, the J call TRBJ2-7; TRBD1 matches 9 bases. The CDR3 is 13 residues long. Trimming at V came to 7 bases and at J to 10 bases, leaving 11 bases not matched to a gene. CDR1 is SEHNR and CDR2 is FQNEAQ in the germline V gene (reference sequence).

This clonotype was counted between two and nine times. The chain employs TRBV6-2 or TRBV6-3 and TRBJ1-1, with D maybe TRBD1 (6 bases). The CDR3 sequence is 14 residues long. V lost 0 bases and J 4 bases, leaving 9 bases between the germline ends. CDR1 is MNHEY and CDR2 is SVGEGT in the germline V gene. CDR3 coding DNA: TGTGCCAGCAGTTACTCTGGACAGAGCACTGAAGCTTTCTTT. As protein: CASSYSGQSTEAFF.

This clonotype was seen many times. The chain employs TRBV9 and TRBJ1-1, with TRBD1 identical over 7 bases. The CDR3 contains 12 residues. The germline gives CDR1 SGDLS, CDR2 YYNGEE. The trim removed 4 bases at V and 8 bases at J, leaving 5 bases unmatched. CDR3 region: CASSPMGQEAFF. The DNA for the CDR3 is TGTGCCAGCAGCCCAATGGGACAGGAAGCTTTCTTT.

The genes are TRBV4-3 and TRBJ1-1; D gene uncertain. Germline CDR1 and CDR2: LGHNA and YSLEER. The CDR3 is 15 residues long. Trimming cost V 1 base and J 5 bases, with 14 bases left between them. CDR3 in amino acids: CASSQGRLGLTEAFF. The CDR3 region has the DNA TGCGCCAGCAGCCAAGGACGTCTAGGCCTTACTGAAGCTTTCTTT.

The table lists this clonotype with many counts. V usage is TRBV11-2 and J usage is TRBJ2-5, with a weak D call TRBD2 (6 bases). CDR1 and CDR2 (germline): SGHAT, FQNNGV. V was trimmed by 3 bases and J by 2 bases, leaving 10 bases between them. This CDR3 is 14 amino acids long. The CDR3 DNA sequence: TGTGCCAGCAGCTTCCCGGGACTTCAAGAGACCCAGTACTTC. Protein sequence: CASSFPGLQETQYF.

The J gene is TRBJ2-7, the V gene TRBV19; 7 bases match TRBD2. V was pared by 8 bases and J by 3 bases, with 1 base of the junction left unmatched. The CDR3 has 11 amino acids. CDR1 and CDR2 from the germline V gene are LNHDA and SQIVND (reference sequence). This CDR3 reads CASGGVYEQYF. In DNA, the CDR3 is TGTGCCAGTGGGGGGGTCTACGAGCAGTACTTC.

V usage is TRBV7-8 and J usage is TRBJ2-5; tentative D call: TRBD2 (6 bases). The germline V and J ends were trimmed by 4 bases and 7 bases, with 13 bases remaining between them. The CDR3 extends over 13 amino acids. Germline-derived CDR1 and CDR2 are SGHVS and FQNEAQ. This CDR3 reads CASSYQEEGTQYF. The CDR3 coding sequence is TGTGCCAGCAGCTATCAAGAGGAGGGGACCCAGTACTTC.

The V and J genes are TRBV5-1 and TRBJ1-4; maybe TRBD1 (5 bases). Between the trimmed V and J ends, which lost 0 bases and 8 bases, there was a span of 11 bases. CDR3 length: 14 residues. Germline CDR1 SGHRS, CDR2 YFSETQ. CDR3 sequence (DNA): TGCGCCAGCAGCTTGGATCCAGGGTACGAAAAACTGTTTTTT. Its protein product is CASSLDPGYEKLFF. The whole variable domain, filled in from reference TRBV5-1 and TRBJ1-4, reads KAGVTQTPRYLIKTRGQQVTLSCSPISGHRSVSWYQQTPGQGLQFLFEYFSETQRNKGNFPGRFSGRQFSNSRSEMNVSTLELGDSALYLCASSLDPGYEKLFFGSGTQLSVL.

This clonotype occurred a few times. This chain links TRBV3-1 with TRBJ1-2; D is unresolved. The germline gives CDR1 LGHDT, CDR2 YNNKEL (reference sequence). Trimming took off 2 bases at V and 8 bases at J, with 6 bases between the two ends. CDR3 length: 11 amino acids. CDR3 protein: CASSQSLGYTF. DNA of the CDR3: TGTGCCAGCAGCCAAAGTTTAGGCTACACCTTC.

With regard to this clonotype: Because the CDR3 is missing its conserved closing phenylalanine or tryptophan, this is likely a read error. The DNA is left out, because the CDR3 cannot be placed on it with certainty; the CDR3 is given as TCRdb lists it. This chain links TRBV2 with TRBJ1-6; TRBD1, the D gene given by the table, was not confirmed from the DNA. From germline, CDR1 is SNHLY and CDR2 FYNNEI. The CDR3 length is 8 residues, termini included. CDR3 residues: CASSPDTV.

The sample holds a few counts of this clonotype. The chain links TRBV9 to TRBJ2-5, with 9 bases that match TRBD2. From germline, CDR1 is SGDLS and CDR2 YYNGEE. V shed 3 bases and J 5 bases; nucleotides not matched to a gene: 8. CDR3 length: 15 residues. The CDR3 DNA reads TGTGCCAGCAGCGGCTTGGGACTAGCTAGGGAGACCCAGTACTTC. It codes for CASSGLGLARETQYF.

The V gene is TRBV25-1, the J gene TRBJ2-7, with TRBD2 matching 8 bases. The J call may be faulty, since TRBJ2-1 better matches the DNA end. Germline V gene data show CDR1 as MGHDK and CDR2 as SYGVNS. CDR3 length: 16 residues. The CDR3 DNA follows: TGTGCCAGCAGTGAATACACGGGAGGGCCTCACAATGAGCAGTTCTTC. It encodes CASSEYTGGPHNEQFF.